This T cell receptor (beta chain) was identified in a study of T cells after yellow fever vaccination. Study background: SMART-Seq v4 Ultra Low Input handled preparation of low-cell-number fractions. Study findings and constraints: Weaker, the secondary response had a peak occurring faster, on day 5 versus 15. Contaminating bulk clonotypes could be abundant in FACS-sorted repertoires.

The table lists this clonotype with a few counts. The antigen remains undetermined. J lost 3 bases, V lost 4 bases, and 3 bases had no gene match. Looked up from germline, CDR1 is SNHLY and CDR2 is FYNNEI. This CDR3 has 13 amino acids. Template switching with 5'RACE generated the TCR cDNA and added a universal primer site and UMIs. In TCRdb, the 5' RACE reads were re-called with MiXCR into one record per CDR3 protein. The sample consists of about 430,000 distinct CDR3 sequences, roughly a sixth of them appearing once. V is TRBV2 and J is TRBJ2-7, with 7 bases fitting TRBD1. This receptor was taken from a man aged 18 to 35 who received the YFV17D yellow fever vaccine. The material was PBMCs, obtained before the yellow fever booster vaccination. CDR3 in amino acids: CASSVRDSYEQYF. As DNA, the CDR3 is TGTGCCAGCAGTGTCCGGGACAGCTACGAGCAGTACTTC.